The 21 T cell receptor beta chains given below trace back to one sample, sequenced in a study of cytomegalovirus exposure and HLA in healthy donors. Primers: 60 Vbeta forward and 13 Jbeta reverse. The table came from immunoSEQ multiplex PCR; TCRdb's copy has only in-frame clones and leaves some out. The sample holds more than 90,000 clones, approximately 80% seen once. The sequenced sample consisted of PBMCs. The receptors were sampled from a woman in her sixties or seventies in good health and CMV-seronegative.

The CDR3, as DNA: TGCGCCAGCAGCTTTCCTAGCGGGGCCCCCTACACCGGGGAGCTGTTTTTT. Its translation: CASSFPSGAPYTGELFF. The J gene is TRBJ2-2, the V gene TRBV5-1; 9 bases fit TRBD2. V was pared by 2 bases and J by 3 bases, with 8 bases of the junction left unmatched. CDR3 length: 17 amino acids. CDR1 and CDR2 from the germline V gene are SGHRS and YFSETQ.

The J gene is TRBJ1-2, the V gene TRBV28; no firm D call. CDR1 is MDHEN and CDR2 is SYDVKM in the germline V gene. This CDR3 has 12 amino acids. Deletions cut 5 bases from V and 8 bases from J, with 12 bases between. The chain's CDR3 is CASSEPPGGYTF. The CDR3, as DNA: TGTGCCAGCAGTGAGCCTCCCGGGGGCTACACCTTC.

The chain employs TRBV5-1 and TRBJ1-4, with TRBD1 matching 8 bases. The germline V gene has CDR1 SGHRS and CDR2 YFSETQ. There are 14 residues in the CDR3. V lost 6 bases, J lost 6 bases, and 7 bases stayed unmatched. In DNA, the CDR3 is TGCGCCAGCAAGTCCACAGGGGGTGATGAAAAACTGTTTTTT. This codes for CASKSTGGDEKLFF.

V gene TRBV6-5 combines with J gene TRBJ2-1; TRBD1 or TRBD2 may be the D gene (6 bases each). The germline V gene has CDR1 MNHEY and CDR2 SVGAGI. V lost 6 bases and J lost 4, with 16 bases in between. This CDR3 region has 15 residues. The CDR3 nucleotides read TGTGCCAGCAGCTACAGGGCGGGGTCATACAATGAGCAGTTCTTC. Its translation: CASSYRAGSYNEQFF.

V gene TRBV28 combines with J gene TRBJ1-5; D unclear. The germline CDR1 and CDR2 sequences are MDHEN and SYDVKM. The CDR3 covers 12 residues. Trimming took 5 bases from V and 6 from J, leaving 8 bases between them. CDR3 bases: TGTGCCAGCAGTCTTAAGCCTCAGCCCCAGCATTTT. Its protein product is CASSLKPQPQHF.

As regards this clone: A junction end diverges from the germline sequence, so it may reflect a read error. The chain joins TRBV13 to TRBJ2-3; 11 bases fit TRBD2. The CDR3 sequence is 16 residues long. CDR1 and CDR2 from the germline V gene are PRHDT and FYEKMQ (reference sequence). The CDR3 reads CASSLTSGTSTDAQYF. The CDR3 DNA follows: TGTGCCAGCAGCTTGACTAGCGGGACTAGCACAGATGCGCAGTATTTT.

The chain carries TRBV4-1 and TRBJ2-7; 10 positions match TRBD1. Germline V gene data show CDR1 as MGHRA and CDR2 as YSYEKL. The CDR3 has 15 residues. J gave up 4 bases and V 0 bases, and 3 bases lay outside the gene matches. The CDR3 coding sequence is TGCGCCAGCAGCCAAGATGGGACAGGGGCTTACGAGCAGTACTTC. This gives the protein CASSQDGTGAYEQYF.

This clone has just one count. The genes are TRBV6-5 and TRBJ1-2; possibly TRBD1 for D (6 bases). Germline CDR1 is MNHEY and CDR2 is SVGAGI. V was trimmed by 5 bases and J by 8 bases, leaving 21 bases between them. This CDR3 is 15 amino acids long. The CDR3 is CASSRPTQGLEGYTF. CDR3 sequence (DNA): TGTGCCAGCAGTAGACCAACACAGGGATTGGAGGGCTACACCTTC.

V is TRBV5-1 and J is TRBJ2-7, with 8 bases aligning to TRBD2. The CDR3 runs 14 residues. J gave up 3 bases and V 4 bases, and 6 bases lay outside the gene matches. Germline values: CDR1 SGHRS, CDR2 YFSETQ. CDR3 in DNA: TGCGCCAGCAGCGCCGGACTAGCTAGCTACGAGCAGTACTTC. Its protein product is CASSAGLASYEQYF.

This chain joins TRBV4-1 and TRBJ2-7; 9 bases line up with TRBD1. This CDR3 is 15 amino acids long. The V segment lost 1 base and the J segment 3 bases; nucleotides outside the gene matches: 4. The germline CDR1 and CDR2 sequences are MGHRA and YSYEKL. The CDR3 DNA reads TGCGCCAGCAGCCAAGGGGGACAGGGATACTACGAGCAGTACTTC. Translating gives CASSQGGQGYYEQYF.

The chain joins TRBV5-6 to TRBJ2-1, with D unresolved. Germline V CDR1 and CDR2: SGHDT, YYEEEE. V was trimmed by 0 bases and J by 6 bases, leaving 13 bases between them. CDR3 length: 15 residues. The CDR3 DNA sequence: TGTGCCAGCAGCTTGGGGCCAGCTAGTCGCAATGAGCAGTTCTTC. It encodes CASSLGPASRNEQFF.

The chain has TRBV6-5 and TRBJ2-3, with 10 bases identical to TRBD2. With 6 bases clipped from V and 4 bases from J, the junction kept 1 base outside the gene matches. The CDR3 loop spans 13 amino acids. Germline assignment: CDR1 MNHEY and CDR2 SVGAGI. The CDR3 bases are TGTGCCAGCAGAGGGACTAGCGCAGATACGCAGTATTTT. As protein: CASRGTSADTQYF.

The chain employs TRBV6-5 and TRBJ2-3; 7 bases are a match to TRBD2. The J segment lost 5 bases and the V segment lost 6 bases, leaving 8 bases of the junction unmatched. Germline CDR1 and CDR2: MNHEY and SVGAGI. The CDR3 sequence is 14 residues long. CDR3 nucleotide sequence: TGTGCCAGCAGAATCGGGGGGTGGGGAGATACGCAGTATTTT. This gives the protein CASRIGGWGDTQYF.

This clone came up a few times. This chain connects TRBV4-3 to TRBJ2-2; 7 nucleotides line up with TRBD1. CDR3 length equals 17 residues. Germline CDR1 LGHNA, CDR2 YSLEER. Unmatched junction bases numbered 12, after V lost 4 bases and J lost 4 bases. The CDR3 spells CASSRTTGPSFTGELFF. CDR3 sequence (DNA): TGCGCCAGCAGCCGTACGACAGGGCCAAGTTTCACCGGGGAGCTGTTTTTT.

CDR3: CAWSRRGKAFF. In DNA form, the CDR3 reads TGTGCCTGGAGTAGGCGGGGGAAAGCTTTCTTT. The chain links TRBV30 to TRBJ1-1, with D maybe TRBD1 (5 bases). The CDR3 covers 11 residues. In germline, CDR1 is GTSNPN, CDR2 SVGIG (reference sequence). Between the trimmed V and J ends, which lost 2 bases and 9 bases, there was a span of 10 bases.

The V call is TRBV11-2, the J call TRBJ2-7; maybe TRBD1 (6 bases). Germline CDR1 SGHAT, CDR2 FQNNGV. The CDR3 totals 17 residues. V was clipped by 8 bases and J by 1 base, with 24 bases between them. The CDR3 spells CASAATGQGRRSYEQYF. The CDR3 nucleotides read TGTGCCAGCGCAGCAACAGGGCAAGGTCGGAGATCCTACGAGCAGTACTTC.

This clone turned up a few times. V and J are TRBV5-1 and TRBJ1-4; unclear D gene. Germline assignment: CDR1 SGHRS and CDR2 YFSETQ. There are 15 residues in the CDR3. The V and J ends lost 4 bases and 1 base respectively, with 11 bases between them. The CDR3 sequence is CASSPEGRTNEKLFF. Written as DNA, the CDR3 is TGCGCCAGCAGCCCGGAGGGCAGAACTAATGAAAAACTGTTTTTT.

V and J are TRBV9 and TRBJ2-5; tentatively, D is TRBD2 (7 bases). The CDR3 spans 16 residues. Germline V gene sequence: CDR1 SGDLS, CDR2 YYNGEE. Between the trimmed V and J ends, which lost 0 bases and 5 bases, there was a span of 17 bases. The CDR3 region has the DNA TGTGCCAGCAGCGTAGGGGCCCGGGGGGCCGGGGAGACCCAGTACTTC. This encodes CASSVGARGAGETQYF.

The chain is built from TRBV30 and TRBJ1-5; D remains ambiguous. V was trimmed by 2 bases and J by 10 bases, leaving 12 bases between them. The CDR3 has 12 amino acids. Per the germline V gene, CDR1 is GTSNPN and CDR2 is SVGIG (reference sequence). This CDR3 reads CAWSTNLSPQHF. DNA for the CDR3: TGTGCCTGGAGTACCAACCTGAGTCCCCAGCATTTT.

This rearrangement joins TRBV5-1 to TRBJ2-3; D is unclear. The CDR3 has 14 amino acids. With 0 bases removed from V and 2 bases from J, the gap between germline ends came to 7 bases. Germline values: CDR1 SGHRS, CDR2 YFSETQ. The CDR3 sequence: CASSLVDFTDTQYF. The CDR3 nucleotides are TGCGCCAGCAGCTTGGTAGACTTCACAGATACGCAGTATTTT.

The rearrangement links TRBV6-1 to TRBJ1-5, with no clear D. Trimming shortened V by 1 base and J by 4 bases, and 5 bases separated the two germline ends. Germline assignment: CDR1 MNHNS and CDR2 SASEGT. This CDR3 has 13 residues. Here the CDR3 reads CASSEDPNQPQHF. DNA for the CDR3: TGTGCCAGCAGTGAAGATCCGAATCAGCCCCAGCATTTT.